This T cell receptor (beta chain) was identified in a study of blood T cell repertoires in COVID-19. Using immunoSEQ multiplex PCR, the repertoire was profiled, and TCRdb retains in-frame clones only, with some absent. The sample comprises under 200,000 clones, more than 75% of which are singletons, and around 2.6% rests with the top ten. The germline V and J ends were trimmed by 0 bases and 5 bases, with 5 bases remaining between them. From germline, CDR1 is SGHTA and CDR2 FQGNSA. The CDR3 length is 13 residues. Sequenced material: peripheral blood. The sequence was obtained from a man aged 40-55 years with active or convalescent COVID-19. V usage is TRBV7-2 and J usage is TRBJ1-5; D is unresolved. CDR3 DNA: TGTGCCAGCAGCTTAGCGCGGGATCAGCCCCAGCATTTT. Protein: CASSLARDQPQHF.